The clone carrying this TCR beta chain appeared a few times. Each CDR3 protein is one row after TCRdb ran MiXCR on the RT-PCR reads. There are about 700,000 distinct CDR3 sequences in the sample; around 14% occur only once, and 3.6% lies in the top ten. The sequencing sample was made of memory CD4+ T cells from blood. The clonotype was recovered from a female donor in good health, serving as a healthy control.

The CDR3 DNA reads TGTGCCACAAGAGGGACTACCGGGTACTACAATGAGCAGTTCTTC. Translating it yields CATRGTTGYYNEQFF. V usage is TRBV24-1 and J usage is TRBJ2-1; the match to TRBD2 covers 7 bases. This CDR3 is built from 15 residues. Trimming cost V 10 bases and J 3 bases; bases outside gene matches: 11. Germline V gives CDR1 KGHDR, CDR2 SFDVKD.